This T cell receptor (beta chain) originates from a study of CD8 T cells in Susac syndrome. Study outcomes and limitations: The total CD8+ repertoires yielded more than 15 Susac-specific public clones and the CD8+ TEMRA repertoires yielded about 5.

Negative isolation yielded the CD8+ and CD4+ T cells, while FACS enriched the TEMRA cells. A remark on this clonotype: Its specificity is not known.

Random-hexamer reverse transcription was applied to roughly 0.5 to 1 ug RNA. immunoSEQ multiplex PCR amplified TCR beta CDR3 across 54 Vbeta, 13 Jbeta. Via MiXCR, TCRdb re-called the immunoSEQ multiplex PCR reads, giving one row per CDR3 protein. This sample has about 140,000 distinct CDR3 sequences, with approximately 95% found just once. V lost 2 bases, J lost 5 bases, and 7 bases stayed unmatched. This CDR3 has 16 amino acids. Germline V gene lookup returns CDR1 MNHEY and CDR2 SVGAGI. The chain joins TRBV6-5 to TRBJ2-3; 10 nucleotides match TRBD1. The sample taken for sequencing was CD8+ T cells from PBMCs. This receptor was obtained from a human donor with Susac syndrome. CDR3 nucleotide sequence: TGTGCCAGCAGTTACGGGACAGGGGAAGATGTAGATACGCAGTATTTT. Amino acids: CASSYGTGEDVDTQYF.